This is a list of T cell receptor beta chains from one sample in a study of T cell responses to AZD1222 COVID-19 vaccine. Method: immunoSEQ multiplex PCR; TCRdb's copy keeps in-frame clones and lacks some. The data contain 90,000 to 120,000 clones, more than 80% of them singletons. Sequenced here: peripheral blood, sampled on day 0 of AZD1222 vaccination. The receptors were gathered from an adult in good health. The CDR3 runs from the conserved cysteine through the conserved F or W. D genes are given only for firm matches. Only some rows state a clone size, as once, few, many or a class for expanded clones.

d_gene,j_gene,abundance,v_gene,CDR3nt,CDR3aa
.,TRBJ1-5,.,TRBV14,TGTGCCAGCAGCCCCCAGCACAATCAGCCCCAGCATTTT,CASSPQHNQPQHF
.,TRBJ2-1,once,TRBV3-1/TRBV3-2,TGTGCCAGCAGCCAAGAGACCCCAGGGTGGAGGTACAATGAGCAGTTCTTC,CASSQETPGWRYNEQFF
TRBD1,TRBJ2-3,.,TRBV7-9,TGTGCCAGCAGCCAAGGACAGGGGCCAGATACGCAGTATTTT,CASSQGQGPDTQYF
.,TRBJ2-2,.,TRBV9,TGTGCCAGCAGCGTAGGTTTGTCTGGCGGGTTTACCCCCGGGGAGCTGTTTTTT,CASSVGLSGGFTPGELFF
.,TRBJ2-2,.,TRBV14,TGTGCCAGCAGCGAGTTGACTGTGACCGGGGAGCTGTTTTTT,CASSELTVTGELFF
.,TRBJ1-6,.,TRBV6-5,TGTGCCAGCAGTCGAGGGGGGGATAATAATTCACCCCTCCACTTT,CASSRGGDNNSPLHF
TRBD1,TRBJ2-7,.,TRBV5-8,TGTGCCAGCAGCTTGGGGGACAGGGCTTCCTACGAGCAGTACTTC,CASSLGDRASYEQYF
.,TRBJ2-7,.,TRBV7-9,TGTGCCAGCAGCCTAGGAGGTGGGTACGAGCAGTACTTC,CASSLGGGYEQYF
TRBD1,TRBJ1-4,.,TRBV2,TGTGCCAGCAGTGAAAGGACAGGAGGATGGGTAAAACTGTTTTTT,CASSERTGGWVKLFF
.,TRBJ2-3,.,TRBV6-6,TGTGCCAGCATTGGTATGGCCAGGGACTCTGGTACGCAGTATTTT,CASIGMARDSGTQYF
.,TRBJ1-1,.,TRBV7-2,TGTGCCAGCAGCTTAGGACGAAACCGCGGGGCTTTCTTT,CASSLGRNRGAFF
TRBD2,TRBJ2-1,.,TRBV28,TGTGCCAGCAGTTTAATACAAGGACTAGCCGGCTGGTCGTCTGAGCAGTTCTTC,CASSLIQGLAGWSSEQFF
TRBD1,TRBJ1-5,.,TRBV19,TGTGCCAGTAGCCATGACAGGGAGAGCAATCAGCCCCAGCATTTT,CASSHDRESNQPQHF
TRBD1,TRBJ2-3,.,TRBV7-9,TGTGCCAGCAGCAGAGGACAGGGGAGCACAGATACGCAGTATTTT,CASSRGQGSTDTQYF
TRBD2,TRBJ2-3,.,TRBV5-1,TGCGCCAGCAGCTTGGCTCTAGCGGGAGTTACAGATACGCAGTATTTT,CASSLALAGVTDTQYF
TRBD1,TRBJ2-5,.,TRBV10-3,TGTGCCACGACAGGGATTGCGGGAGAGACCCAGTACTTC,CATTGIAGETQYF
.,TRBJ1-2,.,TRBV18,TGTGCCAGCTCACCACTTGGACAGATTCTCTATGGCTACACCTTC,CASSPLGQILYGYTF
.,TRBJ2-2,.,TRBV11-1,TGTGCCAGCAAGGGGACTCTGAACACCGGGGAGCTGTTTTTT,CASKGTLNTGELFF
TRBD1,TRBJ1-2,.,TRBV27,TGTGCCAGCAGTTTAAAACCGGGACAGGCTGCCTATGGCTACACCTTC,CASSLKPGQAAYGYTF
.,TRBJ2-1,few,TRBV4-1,TGCGCCAGCAGCCATCCTTTAAGGGGTGAGCAGTTCTTC,CASSHPLRGEQFF
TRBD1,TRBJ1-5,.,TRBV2,TGTGCCAGCAGTACAGGGGTCCAGCCCCAGCATTTT,CASSTGVQPQHF
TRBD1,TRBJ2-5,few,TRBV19,TGTGCCAGTAGTTTTGGACAGGTAGAGACCCAGTACTTC,CASSFGQVETQYF
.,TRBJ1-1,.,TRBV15,TGTGCCACCAGCAGGACCGGGGGGACCACTGAAGCTTTCTTT,CATSRTGGTTEAFF
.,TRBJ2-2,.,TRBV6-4,TGTGCCAGCAGTAATCCCGGGACTGAGAACACCGGGGAGCTGTTTTTT,CASSNPGTENTGELFF
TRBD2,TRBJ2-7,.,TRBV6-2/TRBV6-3,TGTGCCAGCAGTCGACTAGCGGCCTACGAGCAGTACTTC,CASSRLAAYEQYF
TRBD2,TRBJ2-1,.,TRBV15,TGTGCCACCAGCAGAGTTGGGAGCGGGAGCTACAATGAGCAGTTCTTC,CATSRVGSGSYNEQFF
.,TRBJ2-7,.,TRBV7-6,TGTGCCAGCAGCCTCATGGGGGGGCGGAATTCCTACGAGCAGTACTTC,CASSLMGGRNSYEQYF
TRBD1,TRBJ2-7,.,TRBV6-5,TGTGCCAGCAGACGACAGGGGGTTCCTTCCTACGAGCAGTACTTC,CASRRQGVPSYEQYF
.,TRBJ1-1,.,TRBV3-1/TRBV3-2,TGTGCCAGCAGCCAAAGGGGAGGGGCTGAAGCTTTCTTT,CASSQRGGAEAFF
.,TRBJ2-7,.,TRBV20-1,TGCAGTGCTAAGGACAGCTACGAGCAGTACTTC,CSAKDSYEQYF
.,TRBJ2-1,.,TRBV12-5,TGTGCTAGTGGTTCCCGACTAAACAATGAGCAGTTCTTC,CASGSRLNNEQFF
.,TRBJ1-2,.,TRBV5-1,TGCGCCAGCAGCTTGGCCATTCCGTCCGGTGCTGGCTACACCTTC,CASSLAIPSGAGYTF
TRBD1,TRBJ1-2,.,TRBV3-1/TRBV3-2,TGTGCCAGCAGCCCAGGGGGAGGGCCGGATGGCTACACCTTC,CASSPGGGPDGYTF
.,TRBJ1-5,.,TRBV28,TGTGCCAGCAGTCGAATACTCAGGGTGGGCCAGCCCCAGCATTTT,CASSRILRVGQPQHF
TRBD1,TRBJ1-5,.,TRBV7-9,TGTGCCAGCAGCTTTGGACAGGGACATCAGCCCCAGCATTTT,CASSFGQGHQPQHF
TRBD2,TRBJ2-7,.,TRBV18,TGTGCCAGCTCACAAAACGGAGCGGGGGGGACATCCTACGAGCAGTACTTC,CASSQNGAGGTSYEQYF
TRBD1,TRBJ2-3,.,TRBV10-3,TGTGCCATCAGTGAGGAGACAGGGTCCAATATCACAGATACGCAGTATTTT,CAISEETGSNITDTQYF
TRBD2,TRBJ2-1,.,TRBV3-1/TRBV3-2,TGTGCCAGCAGCCGAATTGCGAACGGACTAGCGGGATTGTCCTACAATGAGCAGTTCTTC,CASSRIANGLAGLSYNEQFF
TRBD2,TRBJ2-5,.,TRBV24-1,TGTGCCACCAGTGATAAACTAGCGGCAGAGACCCAGTACTTC,CATSDKLAAETQYF
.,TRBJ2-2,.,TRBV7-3,TGTGCCAGCAGCTCCCCCGGAACAGCCAACACCGGGGAGCTGTTTTTT,CASSSPGTANTGELFF
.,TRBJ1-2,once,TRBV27,TGTGCCAGCAGTCCAGGGACAAGCCCAAATGGCTACACCTTC,CASSPGTSPNGYTF
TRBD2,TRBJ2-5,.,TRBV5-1,TGCGCCAGCAGACTAGCGGGAGGGCCTGGTGAGACCCAGTACTTC,CASRLAGGPGETQYF
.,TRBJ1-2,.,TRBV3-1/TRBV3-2,TGTGCCAGCAGCCAAGAGGGGGTGACGGCTTACTATGGCTACACCTTC,CASSQEGVTAYYGYTF
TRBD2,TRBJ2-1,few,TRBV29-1,TGCAGCGTTGATATGCCTAGCGGGACAAATGAGCAGTTCTTC,CSVDMPSGTNEQFF
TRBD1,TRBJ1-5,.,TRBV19,TGTGCCAGTAGTAATGCCCGGGACAGGGCTAAAACAAGCAATCAGCCCCAGCATTTT,CASSNARDRAKTSNQPQHF
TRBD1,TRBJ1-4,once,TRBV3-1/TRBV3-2,TGTGCCAGCAGCCAACGGACAGGGAGCGAAAAACTGTTTTTT,CASSQRTGSEKLFF
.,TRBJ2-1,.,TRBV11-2,TGTGCCAGCAGCTTAAGCGCGGGCTCCTACAATGAGCAGTTCTTC,CASSLSAGSYNEQFF
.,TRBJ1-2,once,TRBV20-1,TGCAGTGCCGTCTATGGCTACACCTTC,CSAVYGYTF
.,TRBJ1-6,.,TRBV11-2,TGTGCCAGCAGCTTACGGCCGAGCTCCTATAATTCACCCCTCCACTTT,CASSLRPSSYNSPLHF
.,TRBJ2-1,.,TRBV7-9,TGTGCCAGCAGCTTATTTTCAACAGGCGGTGAGCAGTTCTTC,CASSLFSTGGEQFF
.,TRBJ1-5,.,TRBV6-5,TGTGCCAGCAGTCCAAACCGACAGGACAATCAGCCCCAGCATTTT,CASSPNRQDNQPQHF
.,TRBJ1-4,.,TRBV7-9,TGTGCCAGCAGCTTAGGAGGGGGTGCTAATGAAAAACTGTTTTTT,CASSLGGGANEKLFF
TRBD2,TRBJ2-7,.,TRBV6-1,TGTGCCAGCAGTGAAGGTTTAACTAGCGGGAGAAGTTTCTACGAGCAGTACTTC,CASSEGLTSGRSFYEQYF
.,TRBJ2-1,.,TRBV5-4,TGTGCCAGCAGCTTCCGACAGGTTGCCTACAATGAGCAGTTCTTC,CASSFRQVAYNEQFF